Below, 30 T cell receptor beta chains from the same sample are listed, as sequenced in a study of CD4 and CD8 cells across lung adenocarcinoma regions. TCRdb independently ran MiXCR on the PCR reads; one entry per CDR3 protein. The sample shows 10,000 to 15,000 distinct CDR3 sequences, less than 55% of them seen only once. Sequenced sample: CD8+ T cells from the margin of a lung tumor. The receptor set was obtained from a male donor with lung adenocarcinoma. The CD4 and CD8 labels of this study may be unreliable.

This clonotype has a count of ten or more. This clone may be a read error of a much larger clone one base away. This chain links TRBV6-5 with TRBJ2-1, with D possibly being TRBD1 (5 bases). The J call may be in error: the DNA end matches TRBJ2-7 better. The CDR3 length is 12 residues. CDR1 and CDR2 (germline): MNHEY, SVGAGI. As DNA, the CDR3 is TGTGCCAGCAGTTTTACAGGCAATGAGCAGTACTTC. It translates to CASSFTGNEQYF.

This chain uses TRBV6-1 with TRBJ2-4, with 8 bases fitting TRBD2. Germline V gene data show CDR1 as MNHNS and CDR2 as SASEGT. The junction had 22 bases not matched to a gene; V was cut back by 2 bases and J by 13 bases. This CDR3 is 18 amino acids long. The DNA for the CDR3 is TGTGCCAGCAGTGAAAGCGGGACGGGGGGGTGGGCCACAGATACGCAGTACTTC. Translated: CASSESGTGGWATDTQYF.

This clonotype was counted only a few times. The rearrangement links TRBV6-5 to TRBJ1-1; no definite D call. The CDR3 is 17 residues long. Germline assignment: CDR1 MNHEY and CDR2 SVGAGI. The V gene lost 0 bases and the J gene lost 10 bases, with 24 bases spanning the gap. The CDR3 sequence is CASSYSTPIRSHNRAFF. In DNA, the CDR3 is TGTGCCAGCAGTTACTCGACGCCGATTAGGTCCCATAACCGAGCTTTCTTT.

A few counts support this clonotype. A much more abundant neighbour one base away suggests this may be a read error. V usage is TRBV7-2 and J usage is TRBJ2-1; 9 positions match TRBD1. Trimming cost V 5 bases and J 13 bases; bases outside gene matches: 15. The CDR3 has 15 amino acids. Per the germline V gene, CDR1 is SGHTA and CDR2 is FQGNSA. CDR3 sequence (DNA): TGTGCCAGCAGCCCACAGACAGGGGGGGGGGGGACCCAGTTCTTC. This encodes CASSPQTGGGGTQFF.

This clonotype was detected only a few times. The genes are TRBV6-1 and TRBJ2-1; TRBD1 aligns across 8 bases. The J call may be faulty, since TRBJ2-7 better matches the DNA end. Germline V gene data show CDR1 as MNHNS and CDR2 as SASEGT. The CDR3 has 15 residues. For the CDR3, the DNA is TGTGCCAGCAGTGGAGGACAGGGTGCGCGCCACGAGCAGTACTTC. It encodes CASSGGQGARHEQYF.

The chain couples TRBV28 to TRBJ2-3; 14 nucleotides align to TRBD2. The J call may be mistaken, given a closer DNA end match to TRBJ2-1. The CDR3 has 18 amino acids. Germline V gene sequence: CDR1 MDHEN, CDR2 SYDVKM. CDR3 DNA sequence: TGTGCCAGCAGTTTGGGTTTGGGACTAGCGGGAGCTAACCATGAGCAGTTCTTC. The encoded protein is CASSLGLGLAGANHEQFF.

The chain carries TRBV6-5 and TRBJ1-1; D is uncertain. Trimming pared 2 bases from V and 10 bases from J, leaving 20 bases between. The CDR3 consists of 15 residues. The V gene's germline CDR1 is MNHEY and CDR2 SVGAGI. CDR3 loop: CASSYTTNRGLVAFF. CDR3 in DNA: TGTGCCAGCAGTTACACTACGAACCGGGGTTTAGTAGCTTTCTTT.

Here the CDR3 DNA reads TGTGCCAGCAGGGGGAGGGGCTGGGAGGAGCAGTACTTC. It translates to CASRGRGWEEQYF. The chain has TRBV27 and TRBJ2-5; 7 bases agree with TRBD2. Germline-derived CDR1 and CDR2 are MNHEY and SMNVEV (reference sequence). CDR3 size: 13 residues. V shed 6 bases and J 11 bases; nucleotides not matched to a gene: 12.

The table lists this clonotype with many counts. This rearrangement joins TRBV7-3 to TRBJ2-2; D call uncertain. V was trimmed by 0 bases and J by 3 bases, leaving 14 bases between them. This CDR3 has 17 residues. In germline, CDR1 is SGHTA, CDR2 FQGTGA. CDR3 DNA sequence: TGTGCCAGCAGCTTAACCCCCAACCCCGGGTACACCGGGGAGCTGTTTTTT. Its translation: CASSLTPNPGYTGELFF. Together with reference TRBV7-3 and TRBJ2-2, the CDR3 gives the full variable domain: GAGVSQTPSNKVTEKGKYVELRCDPISGHTALYWYRQSLGQGPEFLIYFQGTGAADDSGLPNDRFFAVRPEGSVSTLKIQRTERGDSAVYLCASSLTPNPGYTGELFFGEGSRLTVL.

The chain links TRBV10-3 to TRBJ2-7; 7 nucleotides agree with TRBD1. J lost 2 bases, V lost 10 bases, and 8 bases had no gene match. CDR3 length: 13 amino acids. The germline CDR1 and CDR2 sequences are ENHRY and SYGVKD. This CDR3 is CATLRDSTYEQYF. CDR3 in DNA: TGTGCCACCCTAAGGGACAGCACCTACGAGCAGTACTTC.

This clonotype was detected only a few times. The rearrangement links TRBV7-2 to TRBJ2-5; D perhaps matches TRBD2 (5 bases). CDR1 is SGHTA, CDR2 FQGNSA, per germline. The V end lost 4 bases, the J end lost 0 bases, and 18 bases lay between the germline ends. The CDR3 consists of 17 residues. CDR3 in amino acids: CASSSLPGSTNQETQYF. The CDR3, as DNA: TGTGCCAGCAGCTCACTCCCCGGGTCGACTAACCAAGAGACCCAGTACTTC.

This clonotype is classed as medium-sized (0.01 to 0.1%). The J gene is TRBJ2-1, the V gene TRBV11-1; D is uncertain. V lost 4 bases and J lost 4, with 5 bases in between. Germline loops: CDR1 SGHAT, CDR2 FQDESV (reference sequence). The CDR3 is 12 residues long. CDR3 region: CASSSTYNEQFF. The CDR3 coding sequence is TGTGCCAGCAGCTCGACTTACAATGAGCAGTTCTTC.

Of note for this clonotype: At one of its ends the junction is not consistent with the germline gene, which may arise from a read error. The rearrangement uses TRBV6-1 and TRBJ2-6; TRBD1 or TRBD2 may be the D gene (5 bases each). The germline CDR1 and CDR2 sequences are MNHNS and SASEGT. This CDR3 region has 17 residues. The CDR3, as DNA: TGTGCCAGCACCGGGATAGGGGCTGGTTCGTGGTCCAACGTGCTGTATTTC. Residues: CASTGIGAGSWSNVLYF.

The V call is TRBV12-3 or TRBV12-4, the J call TRBJ2-1, with 11 bases fitting TRBD1. The tail of the sequence fits TRBJ2-7 better, so the J call may be wrong. This CDR3 region has 16 residues. This CDR3 is CASSPAGTGGLNEQYF. As DNA, the CDR3 is TGTGCCAGCAGTCCAGCCGGGACAGGGGGTCTCAATGAGCAGTACTTC.

This clonotype was observed a single time. Germline is not matched at one junction end, which may reflect a read error. The chain links TRBV6-1 to TRBJ2-3; 10 positions agree with TRBD2. Germline CDR1 reads MNHNS; CDR2 reads SASEGT. This CDR3 has 17 residues. CDR3 protein: CASRQGLAGARKDKQFF. DNA of the CDR3: TGTGCCAGCAGACAAGGGCTAGCGGGAGCTCGCAAAGATAAGCAGTTCTTT.

By share, this clonotype counts as medium-sized. This may come from a read error, since a much larger clone is one base off. The chain has TRBV6-1 and TRBJ2-1; D call uncertain. Germline V gene lookup returns CDR1 MNHNS and CDR2 SASEGT. V was trimmed by 7 bases and J by 13 bases, leaving 20 bases between them. There are 13 residues in the CDR3. The CDR3 DNA reads TGTGCCAGCACAAGGGTCGCACAAGAGACCCAGTTCTTC. It is translated as CASTRVAQETQFF.

With regard to this clonotype: Its ends do not fully match the called genes, so a read error is possible. The rearrangement joins TRBV6-1 to TRBJ2-3; 9 bases are a match to TRBD2. CDR1 is MNHNS, CDR2 SASEGT, per germline. The CDR3 has 15 amino acids. In DNA form, the CDR3 reads TGTGCCAGCAGTGAACTAGCGGGACGCACAGATACGCAGTATTTC. Translating gives CASSELAGRTDTQYF.

This clonotype was found once. The junction and the germline gene differ at one end; a read error may be behind it. The chain joins TRBV6-1 to TRBJ2-3, with 8 bases matching TRBD2. This CDR3 spans 15 amino acids. Germline values: CDR1 MNHNS, CDR2 SASEGT. The CDR3 DNA sequence: TGTGCCAGGGGGACGGGGGGGGGTGACACAGATACGCAGTATTTC. Translating gives CARGTGGGDTDTQYF.

The rearrangement uses TRBV24-1 and TRBJ2-1, with TRBD1 matching over 11 bases. Germline lookup yields CDR1 KGHDR and CDR2 SFDVKD. This CDR3 is 15 amino acids long. V lost 7 bases to trimming and J lost 7 bases; unmatched junction nucleotides: 8. CDR3 loop: CATSITGTGGNEQFF. For the CDR3, the DNA is TGTGCCACCAGCATCACAGGGACAGGGGGGAATGAGCAGTTCTTC.

This clonotype has at least ten counts. The V gene is TRBV6-6, the J gene TRBJ2-3; no clear D. CDR1 is MNHNY, CDR2 SVGAGI, per germline (reference sequence). Trimming cost V 2 bases and J 5 bases, with 11 bases left between them. The CDR3 length is 14 residues. The CDR3 region has the DNA TGTGCCAGCAGTTACGCTAGGGTCGAAGATACGCAGTATTTT. Its protein is CASSYARVEDTQYF.

As for this clonotype: At one of its ends the junction is not consistent with the germline gene, which may arise from a read error. This chain joins TRBV6-1 and TRBJ2-4; D possibly matches TRBD1 or TRBD2 (5 bases each). The CDR3 extends over 17 amino acids. Germline values: CDR1 MNHNS, CDR2 SASEGT. The chain's CDR3 is CASSITPGLCAKNIQYF. Written as DNA, the CDR3 is TGTGCCAGCTCCATTACCCCGGGGCTGTGCGCCAAAAACATTCAGTATTTC.

V gene TRBV11-2 combines with J gene TRBJ2-5; no clear D. Germline V gene lookup returns CDR1 SGHAT and CDR2 FQNNGV. The CDR3 spans 15 residues. V lost 2 bases to trimming and J lost 2 bases, with 12 bases between them. CDR3 residues: CASSLRAREQETQYF. The DNA of the CDR3 is TGTGCCAGCAGCTTAAGGGCTAGAGAACAAGAGACCCAGTACTTC. The full variable domain, its missing parts supplied by reference TRBV11-2 and TRBJ2-5, is EAGVAQSPRYKIIEKRQSVAFWCNPISGHATLYWYQQILGQGPKLLIQFQNNGVVDDSQLPKDRFSAERLKGVDSTLKIQPAKLEDSAVYLCASSLRAREQETQYFGPGTRLLVL.

V and J are TRBV6-5 and TRBJ2-5; no clear D gene. The CDR3 covers 14 residues. Germline V CDR1 and CDR2: MNHEY, SVGAGI. Trimming cost V 0 bases and J 8 bases, with 13 bases left between them. CDR3 region: CASSYSSQLGTQYF. The CDR3 DNA is TGTGCCAGCAGTTACTCGTCACAGCTCGGAACCCAGTACTTC.

A few counts support this clonotype. The J gene is TRBJ2-5, the V gene TRBV27, with D perhaps being TRBD1 or TRBD2 (6 bases each). V lost 5 bases, J lost 4 bases, and 23 bases lay in between. CDR3 length: 17 residues. The germline V gene has CDR1 MNHEY and CDR2 SMNVEV (reference sequence). This CDR3 reads CASSAGLGGRDPETQYF. DNA of the CDR3: TGTGCCAGCAGTGCGGGGCTCGGGGGCCGGGACCCAGAGACCCAGTACTTC.

The chain is built from TRBV6-4 and TRBJ2-4; no reliable D call. In germline, CDR1 is MRHNA, CDR2 SNTAGT. Trimming took 5 bases from V and 1 from J, leaving 3 bases between them. CDR3 length: 12 residues. The CDR3 region is CASSRAKNIQYF. The CDR3 region has the DNA TGTGCCAGCAGTCGGGCCAAAAACATTCAGTACTTC.

This clonotype was found many times. The rearrangement uses TRBV5-1 and TRBJ2-1; 9 bases are shared with TRBD2. The V gene end was trimmed by 5 bases and the J gene end by 6 bases; junction bases not matched to a gene: 9. CDR3 length: 15 residues. Germline V gene sequence: CDR1 SGHRS, CDR2 YFSETQ. CDR3 DNA sequence: TGCGCCAGCAGGTTTGGGCTAGCGGGACTCAATGAGCAGTTCTTC. Its translation is CASRFGLAGLNEQFF.

Regarding this clonotype: At one end, the junction sequence differs from germline, possibly due to a read error. The CDR3 bases are TGTGCCAGCAGTTCGGAACTAGCGGGAGGGGGCCCAGATACGCAGTATTTC. It specifies CASSSELAGGGPDTQYF. The rearrangement uses TRBV27 and TRBJ2-3; 13 nucleotides match TRBD2. This CDR3 region has 17 residues. Per germline, CDR1 MNHEY and CDR2 SMNVEV (reference sequence).

The V and J genes are TRBV4-3 and TRBJ2-2; no firm D call. The CDR3 has 12 amino acids. V dropped 0 bases and J dropped 9 bases, with 5 bases sitting between them. Germline-derived CDR1 and CDR2 are LGHNA and YSLEER. CDR3 DNA: TGCGCCAGCAGCCAAGATGGTAGGGAGCTGTTTTTT. This sequence encodes CASSQDGRELFF.

The J gene is TRBJ2-2, the V gene TRBV19; D uncertain. This CDR3 comprises 14 residues. Germline V gene lookup returns CDR1 LNHDA and CDR2 SQIVND (reference sequence). V dropped 3 bases and J dropped 4 bases, with 9 bases sitting between them. CDR3 coding DNA: TGTGCCAGTAGTATGTGGGCGCGCACCGGGGAGCTGTTTTTT. It specifies CASSMWARTGELFF.

Comments on this clonotype: Lacking the conserved final phenylalanine or tryptophan, this CDR3 likely reflects a read error. It is unclear where the CDR3 begins or ends on the DNA, so no DNA is shown, and the CDR3 is as TCRdb lists it. The chain recombines TRBV6-9 with TRBJ2-5; the table names TRBD2, a call not compared with the DNA. The CDR3 is 23 residues long, ends included. CDR1 and CDR2 from the germline V gene are MNHGY and SVAAGI. The CDR3 loop reads CACPFVFLPSTYCLTHSFFSSYP.